A single sample gave rise to the 8 T cell receptor beta chains below, sequenced in a study of beta chain features in type 1 diabetes. Every bit of the isolated RNA underwent reverse transcription, so sequencing read expressed TCRB transcripts. Profiled with immunoSEQ multiplex PCR; TCRdb holds only in-frame clones, not every one. This repertoire shows some 240,000 clones, 15% to 20% found once; its top ten account for approximately 0.086%. The antigens of these receptors remain unknown. Overall study findings and caveats: Within each of all four CD4+ subsets, Type 1 diabetes patients had TCRB CDR3s that were moderately but significantly shorter.

Source material: naive CD4+ T cells from blood. The receptors stem from a man aged 25-45 years with type 1 diabetes.

V and J are TRBV29-1 and TRBJ2-5; 7 bases are a match to TRBD1. V shed 6 bases, J shed 5 bases, and the junction held 12 bases outside the gene matches. CDR1 is SQVTM and CDR2 is ANQGSEA in the germline V gene. This CDR3 has 14 amino acids. The CDR3 sequence is CSVQGGLRRETQYF. The CDR3 DNA sequence: TGCAGCGTGCAAGGGGGCTTAAGACGCGAGACCCAGTACTTC.

The chain is built from TRBV7-2 and TRBJ2-2; a weak D match, TRBD1 (6 bases). V lost 2 bases to trimming and J lost 6 bases, with 10 bases between them. Germline CDR1 and CDR2: SGHTA and FQGNSA. The CDR3 consists of 14 residues. The CDR3 nucleotides read TGTGCCAGCAGCTTATTTGCAGGGGCCGGGGAGCTGTTTTTT. Protein product: CASSLFAGAGELFF.

The J gene is TRBJ2-7, the V gene TRBV6-5; no firm D call. V gave up 2 bases and J gave up 4 bases, with 9 bases separating them. The germline V gene encodes CDR1 MNHEY and CDR2 SVGAGI. The CDR3 sequence is 13 residues long. The CDR3, as DNA: TGTGCCAGCAGTTACGGCCGCCTGTACGAGCAGTACTTC. The encoded protein is CASSYGRLYEQYF.

This clone was counted between two and nine times. The chain carries TRBV4-3 and TRBJ2-1; D gene uncertain. Germline CDR1 reads LGHNA; CDR2 reads YSLEER. With 3 bases removed from V and 0 bases from J, the gap between germline ends came to 12 bases. The CDR3 is made up of 16 amino acids. CDR3 coding DNA: TGCGCCAGCAGCCAGGCCTACTTCAGCTCCTACAATGAGCAGTTCTTC. Its protein is CASSQAYFSSYNEQFF.

The chain uses TRBV29-1 and TRBJ2-1; D is possibly TRBD2 (6 bases). CDR3 length: 13 amino acids. Germline CDR1 and CDR2: SQVTM and ANQGSEA. V was pared by 6 bases and J by 5 bases, with 14 bases between. The chain's CDR3 is CSVEEGGNNEQFF. In nucleotides, the CDR3 is TGCAGCGTGGAGGAGGGTGGTAACAATGAGCAGTTCTTC.

The genes are TRBV5-1 and TRBJ2-4; 7 nucleotides agree with TRBD1. This CDR3 spans 13 amino acids. Germline V CDR1 and CDR2: SGHRS, YFSETQ. The ends lost 3 bases at V and 9 bases at J; junction bases unmatched: 6. The CDR3 spells CASSYTGAGIQYF. As DNA, the CDR3 is TGCGCCAGCAGCTACACAGGGGCGGGCATTCAGTACTTC.

This chain uses TRBV25-1 with TRBJ2-3; D remains ambiguous. The CDR3 is made up of 13 amino acids. Trimming pared 6 bases from V and 0 bases from J, leaving 7 bases between. In germline, CDR1 is MGHDK, CDR2 SYGVNS. CDR3 bases: TGTGCCAGCAGCCCTGCTAGCACAGATACGCAGTATTTT. Protein sequence: CASSPASTDTQYF.

The chain combines TRBV10-3 with TRBJ2-7; unclear D gene. The CDR3 totals 11 residues. Germline assignment: CDR1 ENHRY and CDR2 SYGVKD. V shed 3 bases and J shed 2 bases, with 2 bases lying between them. CDR3 region: CAISDPYEQYF. Written as DNA, the CDR3 is TGTGCCATCAGTGACCCCTACGAGCAGTACTTC.